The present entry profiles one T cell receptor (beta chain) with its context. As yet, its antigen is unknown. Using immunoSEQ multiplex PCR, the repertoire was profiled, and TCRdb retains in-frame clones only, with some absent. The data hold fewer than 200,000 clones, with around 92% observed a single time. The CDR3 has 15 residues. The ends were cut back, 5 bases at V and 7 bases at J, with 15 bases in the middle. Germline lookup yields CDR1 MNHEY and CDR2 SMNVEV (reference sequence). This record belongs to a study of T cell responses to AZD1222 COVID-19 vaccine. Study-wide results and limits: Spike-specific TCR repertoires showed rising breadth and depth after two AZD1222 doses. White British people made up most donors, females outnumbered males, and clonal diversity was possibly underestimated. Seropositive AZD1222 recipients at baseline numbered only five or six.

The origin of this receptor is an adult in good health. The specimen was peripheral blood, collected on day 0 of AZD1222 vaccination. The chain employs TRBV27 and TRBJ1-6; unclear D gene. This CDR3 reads CASSPGSLGNSPLHF. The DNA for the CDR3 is TGTGCCAGCAGTCCTGGGAGCCTGGGGAATTCACCCCTCCACTTT.